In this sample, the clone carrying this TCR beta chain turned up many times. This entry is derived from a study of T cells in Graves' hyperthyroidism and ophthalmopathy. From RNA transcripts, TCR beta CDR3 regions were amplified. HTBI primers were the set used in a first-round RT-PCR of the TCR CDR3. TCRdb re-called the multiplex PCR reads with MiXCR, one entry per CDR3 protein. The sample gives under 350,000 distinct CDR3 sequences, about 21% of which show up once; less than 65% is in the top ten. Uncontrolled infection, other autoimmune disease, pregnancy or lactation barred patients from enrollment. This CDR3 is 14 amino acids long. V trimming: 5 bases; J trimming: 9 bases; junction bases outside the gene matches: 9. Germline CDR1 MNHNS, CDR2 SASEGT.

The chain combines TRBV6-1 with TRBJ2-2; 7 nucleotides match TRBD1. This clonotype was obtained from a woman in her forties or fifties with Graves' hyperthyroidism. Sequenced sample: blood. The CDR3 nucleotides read TGTGCCAGCAGTCCGGGACAGCGTACCCGGGAGCTGTTTTTT. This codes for CASSPGQRTRELFF.